The 14 T cell receptor beta chains below all came from one sample that was sequenced in a study of T cell responses to AZD1222 COVID-19 vaccine. Data came from immunoSEQ multiplex PCR; TCRdb stores just in-frame clones and leaves some out. Of hundreds of thousands of clones in the sample, more than 85% were seen once. The material was peripheral blood, obtained on day 0 of MenACWY control vaccination. The receptors were sampled from an adult in good health.

The chain recombines TRBV19 with TRBJ1-5; D is unclear. V was cut by 0 bases and J by 3 bases, with 12 bases left in between. Germline V gives CDR1 LNHDA, CDR2 SQIVND (reference sequence). This CDR3 has 16 amino acids. The CDR3 bases are TGTGCCAGTAGTATAGATCAGGTACGGGCCAATCAGCCCCAGCATTTT. Its protein is CASSIDQVRANQPQHF.

The sample holds one count of this clone. The genes are TRBV2 and TRBJ1-6, with unresolved D. V gave up 6 bases and J gave up 6 bases, with 15 bases separating them. There are 15 residues in the CDR3. CDR1 is SNHLY, CDR2 FYNNEI, per germline. CDR3 bases: TGTGCCAGCAGGCCACTTGTTAGCCCTAATTCACCCCTCCACTTT. This sequence encodes CASRPLVSPNSPLHF.

The chain links TRBV2 to TRBJ2-6; D ambiguous. CDR3 length: 15 amino acids. V lost 3 bases, J lost 0 bases, and 6 bases lay in between. Per germline, CDR1 SNHLY and CDR2 FYNNEI. The CDR3 DNA reads as TGTGCCAGCAGTGACGGCAGCTCTGGGGCCAACGTCCTGACTTTC. This codes for CASSDGSSGANVLTF.

This rearrangement joins TRBV5-6 to TRBJ2-7; D possibly matches TRBD1 or TRBD2 (6 bases each). CDR3 length: 14 amino acids. The germline gives CDR1 SGHDT, CDR2 YYEEEE. The V end lost 4 bases, the J end lost 7 bases, and 18 bases lay between the germline ends. The CDR3 sequence is CASSPGGPSGEQYF. The CDR3 coding sequence is TGTGCCAGCAGCCCTGGGGGGCCTAGTGGGGAGCAGTACTTC.

This chain uses TRBV7-2 with TRBJ1-6; no firm D call. Germline V CDR1 and CDR2: SGHTA, FQGNSA. Trimming removed 3 bases at V and 7 bases at J, with 13 bases between. This CDR3 has 15 residues. For the CDR3, the DNA is TGTGCCAGCAGCTTCCGACGGGCCAAAAATTCACCCCTCCACTTT. It translates to CASSFRRAKNSPLHF. Drawing the rest from reference TRBV7-2 and TRBJ1-6, the complete variable domain is GAGVSQSPSNKVTEKGKDVELRCDPISGHTALYWYRQSLGQGLEFLIYFQGNSAPDKSGLPSDRFSAERTGGSVSTLTIQRTQQEDSAVYLCASSFRRAKNSPLHFGNGTRLTVT.

The chain links TRBV20-1 to TRBJ2-7, with D hard to call. This CDR3 has 13 residues. Per germline, CDR1 DFQATT and CDR2 SNEGSKA (reference sequence). V lost 3 bases, J lost 7 bases, and 16 bases lay in between. CDR3 nucleotide sequence: TGCAGTGCTAGTCAGGCGGTTTCTTCGGAGCAGTACTTC. Protein sequence: CSASQAVSSEQYF.

This chain links TRBV12-5 with TRBJ1-1; 8 positions agree with TRBD1. The CDR3 runs 16 residues. CDR1 and CDR2 from the germline V gene are LGHNT and FRNRAP. With V trimmed by 0 bases and J by 1 base, 4 bases remained unmatched. The CDR3, as DNA: TGTGCTAGTGGTTTGGTGGCAGGGGGCTGGAACACTGAAGCTTTCTTT. Translated: CASGLVAGGWNTEAFF.

The genes are TRBV19 and TRBJ1-3; unclear D gene. This CDR3 spans 15 amino acids. Trimming pared 5 bases from V and 0 bases from J, leaving 11 bases between. The germline CDR1 and CDR2 sequences are LNHDA and SQIVND (reference sequence). This CDR3 is CASSSLGYSGNTIYF. DNA of the CDR3: TGTGCCAGTAGTTCCCTGGGGTACTCTGGAAACACCATATATTTT.

The chain recombines TRBV19 with TRBJ1-2; 9 nucleotides match TRBD1. The CDR3 length is 15 residues. CDR1 and CDR2 from the germline V gene are LNHDA and SQIVND (reference sequence). Trimming removed 8 bases from V and 0 bases from J; junction bases left unmatched: 7. CDR3 in amino acids: CASGGQGSANYGYTF. CDR3 nucleotide sequence: TGTGCCAGTGGCGGACAGGGGTCAGCTAACTATGGCTACACCTTC. Drawing the rest from reference TRBV19 and TRBJ1-2, the complete variable domain is DGGITQSPKYLFRKEGQNVTLSCEQNLNHDAMYWYRQDPGQGLRLIYYSQIVNDFQKGDIAEGYSVSREKKESFPLTVTSAQKNPTAFYLCASGGQGSANYGYTFGSGTRLTVV.

J is TRBJ1-2 and V is TRBV6-5, with 9 bases that match TRBD1. The CDR3 loop spans 13 amino acids. V lost 2 bases, J lost 6 bases, and 1 base stayed unmatched. CDR1 is MNHEY and CDR2 is SVGAGI in the germline V gene. CDR3 sequence: CASSYRDRDGYTF. For the CDR3, the DNA is TGTGCCAGCAGTTACAGGGACAGGGATGGCTACACCTTC.

The chain employs TRBV6-4 and TRBJ2-2, with 8 bases aligning to TRBD1. Germline CDR1 reads MRHNA; CDR2 reads SNTAGT. The CDR3 extends over 15 amino acids. V lost 5 bases and J lost 6; bases outside the gene matches: 8. The CDR3 protein is CASSTRAGGPGELFF. CDR3 DNA: TGTGCCAGCAGTACGCGGGCAGGGGGCCCCGGGGAGCTGTTTTTT.

This sequence joins TRBV2 and TRBJ2-1; 11 nucleotides line up with TRBD1. Per the germline V gene, CDR1 is SNHLY and CDR2 is FYNNEI. V gave up 4 bases and J gave up 9 bases; unmatched junction bases: 5. The CDR3 consists of 14 residues. In nucleotides, the CDR3 is TGTGCCAGCAGTGTAGGGACAGGGGGAGGTGAGCAGTTCTTC. It is translated as CASSVGTGGGEQFF.

The genes are TRBV7-2 and TRBJ1-5; D possibly corresponds to TRBD1 (6 bases). Trimming stripped 5 bases from V and 1 base from J, with 12 bases between. Germline assignment: CDR1 SGHTA and CDR2 FQGNSA. CDR3 length: 15 residues. The CDR3 loop is CASSAQRGSNQPQHF. The DNA for the CDR3 is TGTGCCAGCAGCGCCCAAAGGGGGAGCAATCAGCCCCAGCATTTT.

This clone was counted once. This rearrangement joins TRBV3-1 (or the pseudogene TRBV3-2) to TRBJ1-1; D uncertain. This CDR3 comprises 14 residues. The V gene lost 0 bases and the J gene lost 3 bases, with 8 bases spanning the gap. Germline V gene lookup returns CDR1 LGHDT and CDR2 YNNKEL (reference sequence). CDR3 DNA sequence: TGTGCCAGCAGCCAAGATCAGGCGGACACTGAAGCTTTCTTT. Protein sequence: CASSQDQADTEAFF.